This T cell receptor (beta chain) was captured in a study of blood T cell repertoires in COVID-19. Clones were sequenced by immunoSEQ multiplex PCR, and TCRdb holds only the in-frame ones, with some missing. The profile shows about 140,000 clones, roughly 86% of them singletons. From germline, CDR1 is LGHDT and CDR2 YNNKEL (reference sequence). Germline trimming cut 8 bases from V and 6 bases from J; bases unmatched to any gene: 6. The CDR3 extends over 13 amino acids. V usage is TRBV3-1 (or the pseudogene TRBV3-2) and J usage is TRBJ1-2; TRBD1 matches at 10 bases. Sequencing was done on a sample of peripheral blood. This TCR was sampled from a woman aged 60-75 years with acute or convalescent COVID-19. The CDR3 sequence: CASRETGGNGYTF. Written as DNA, the CDR3 is TGTGCCAGCCGCGAGACAGGGGGCAATGGCTACACCTTC.